This passage covers 9 T cell receptor beta chains from one sample sequenced in a study of blood T cell repertoires in COVID-19 (dated by TCRdb to 2019 to 2021). The library was generated by the immunoSEQ multiplex PCR assay. What TCRdb holds here is the immuneACCESS table cut down to in-frame rearrangements. Part of the clones is not present; checked against another copy, under half of the missing clones reflect an unresolved V gene, and the others are unexplained. Recorded for this sample are fewer than 400,000 clones; 85% of them occurred a single time. Approximately 3.7% of the sample comes from the top ten. The specimen was peripheral blood. The receptors come from a woman younger than 35 with acute or convalescent COVID-19.

The chain joins TRBV5-5 to TRBJ2-3; 8 positions match TRBD1. The CDR3 consists of 14 residues. The V and J ends lost 2 bases and 7 bases, in that order; junction bases with no gene match: 6. The V gene's germline CDR1 is SGHKS and CDR2 YYEKEE (reference sequence). CDR3 amino acids: CASSLGQGRNTQYF. The CDR3 DNA follows: TGTGCCAGCAGCTTAGGACAGGGCAGGAATACGCAGTATTTT.

The rearrangement uses TRBV7-6 and TRBJ2-1, with D possibly matching TRBD1 (5 bases). The CDR3 contains 16 residues. With 4 bases removed from V and 4 bases from J, the gap between germline ends came to 17 bases. The V gene's germline CDR1 is SGHVS and CDR2 FNYEAQ. The CDR3 nucleotides are TGTGCCAGCAGCTCCACGACCGACAGCAGATACAATGAGCAGTTCTTC. It specifies CASSSTTDSRYNEQFF.

The V call is TRBV24-1, the J call TRBJ2-1; 12 bases agree with TRBD2. Germline CDR1 is KGHDR and CDR2 is SFDVKD. V was clipped by 10 bases and J by 7 bases; unmatched bases: 13. This CDR3 is built from 16 residues. The CDR3 region is CATELAGGPVRNEQFF. CDR3 sequence (DNA): TGTGCCACAGAGCTAGCGGGAGGGCCGGTACGGAATGAGCAGTTCTTC.

The rearrangement joins TRBV10-1 to TRBJ2-7; 7 bases map to TRBD1. V was pared by 4 bases and J by 3 bases, with 9 bases of the junction left unmatched. This CDR3 has 15 amino acids. In germline, CDR1 is WNHNN, CDR2 SYGVQD (reference sequence). The CDR3 DNA reads as TGCGCCAGCAGTGCCCAGACGGGACAGTTCTACGAGCAGTACTTC. It encodes CASSAQTGQFYEQYF.

V gene TRBV6-6 combines with J gene TRBJ1-5; D remains unclear. The V end lost 5 bases, the J end lost 3 bases, and 20 bases lay between the germline ends. CDR3 length: 17 residues. Germline V gene sequence: CDR1 MNHNY, CDR2 SVGAGI (reference sequence). CDR3 residues: CASSHHPLDSLNQPQHF. As DNA, the CDR3 is TGTGCCAGCAGTCACCACCCCTTGGACTCACTCAATCAGCCCCAGCATTTT.

V is TRBV12-3 or TRBV12-4 and J is TRBJ1-5; the D gene is possibly TRBD1 (6 bases). CDR3 length equals 13 residues. Trimming shortened V by 7 bases and J by 4 bases, and 11 bases separated the two germline ends. CDR3 nucleotides: TGTGCCAGCACCCCAGGGGAAAATCAGCCCCAGCATTTT. Translation gives CASTPGENQPQHF.

This clone was seen only a few times. The chain uses TRBV18 and TRBJ2-5; tentatively, D is TRBD2 (5 bases). CDR3 length: 13 residues. V lost 3 bases, J lost 3 bases, and 8 bases lay in between. Germline V gene lookup returns CDR1 KGHSH and CDR2 LQKENI. The CDR3 DNA sequence: TGTGCCAGCTCACCTAGCGCCAAAGAGACCCAGTACTTC. Translated: CASSPSAKETQYF.

This chain uses TRBV30 with TRBJ1-4; D is unresolved. This CDR3 is 15 amino acids long. Trimming left V 2 bases short and J 7 bases short, with 17 bases between. Germline V CDR1 and CDR2: GTSNPN, SVGIG (reference sequence). CDR3 sequence: CAWSPTRSKIEKLFF. The CDR3 DNA follows: TGTGCCTGGAGTCCCACCCGGTCGAAAATTGAAAAACTGTTTTTT.

The CDR3: CASSRWDRRTEAFF. For the CDR3, the DNA is TGCGCCAGCAGCCGCTGGGACAGGAGAACTGAAGCTTTCTTT. The chain links TRBV4-1 to TRBJ1-1; 8 bases line up with TRBD1. J was trimmed by 5 bases and V by 4 bases; bases with no gene match: 6. Germline V gene lookup returns CDR1 MGHRA and CDR2 YSYEKL. The CDR3 is 14 amino acids.